The TCR beta chain described here comes from a study of human T cells and chemical hapten exposure (dated by TCRdb to about 2021). Study-wide context: For sensitization, 2% DPC in acetone was applied to a roughly 2 cm by roughly 2 cm area of upper inner arm skin. Throughout the approximately 22-week study period, patients were also given weekly therapeutic DPC doses on the scalp. Patch testing on the upper back used Finn chambers containing 0.01% DPC, with scoring done after 6 days according to International Contact Dermatitis Research Group standards. Alopecia areata with under or over 50% scalp involvement, alopecia totalis and alopecia universalis were represented in the patient cohort, which was mostly female. Libraries were pooled for sequencing, and variation in per-sample TCR yields was attributed mainly to small differences in library volumes within the pool. Peripheral blood TCR repertoire changes were tracked in vivo in alopecia patients during primary and secondary sensitization to the hapten diphenylcyclopropenone (DPC). Patient blood was sampled pre-sensitization (week 0) and at 2, 6 and about 24 weeks after DPC sensitization. For TCR sequencing, blood came from 25 to 35 alopecia patients at anywhere from one to four time points (pre-sensitization, 2, 6 and 24 weeks). Overall study outcomes, separate from this receptor: A positive correlation was found between the number of PT1 expanded TCRs and patch test score, with significance reached at thresholds 8, 16 and 32 but not 4. DPC sensitization did not change how many TCRs were above 1 in 1000 frequency, and no evidence was found of alterations in global repertoire structure. Because every patient had alopecia, a presumed autoimmune disease, the patients' immune response might differ from that of healthy individuals. Repeated subsampling changed both the strength of the expansion versus patch-test correlation and the threshold at which that correlation became significant. Expanded TCRs formed significantly more large CDR3 similarity clusters than pre-sensitization or healthy control sets, consistent with antigen-driven responses.

This clonotype came up a few times. Its antigen remains unidentified. No base quality values were provided; no much bigger clone lies one nucleotide off. Reading from cysteine to phenylalanine, the CDR3 counts 13 amino acids. The CDR3 DNA has 39 bases and is translated from base 1. V lost 5 bases and J lost 8 bases; the stretch between them is 15 bases long. CDR1 and CDR2 are read off the germline V gene (reference sequence) as MNHEY and SMNVEV. Library preparation used RACE. Data came from a NextSeq 500. Library preparation attached unique molecular identifiers to individual cDNA molecules for quantitative, reproducible TCR counting. For every blood RNA sample, sequencing covered both the TCR alpha and TCR beta chains. Under the source paper's analysis protocol: Samples had a median of roughly 87,000 TCRs, with a range from roughly 20,000 to 700,000. The Decombinator software suite was used to annotate V, J and CDR3 in the TCR reads. To make PS versus PT1 abundance plots, every sample was subsampled to the same number of TCRs (28,000). Expanded TCRs were defined as absent before sensitization and observed at least eight times at the 2-week time point. The raw public reads went through TCRdb reprocessing: fastp at Q25, MiXCR clone calling, in-frame beta chains kept. When rows share a CDR3 protein, they turn into one entry using the most common DNA and genes. The V and J calls were not made by the authors but by TCRdb's processing. The sample includes 80,000 to 100,000 distinct CDR3 sequences, with around 12% observed a single time. Of the sample, approximately 2% falls within the top ten clones.

What the time point label conveys for this sample: patch test 1, 2 weeks after DPC sensitization. Sample treatment or condition, as interpreted from the label and publication: therapeutic diphenylcyclopropenone sensitization with weekly scalp DPC. Blood at each patch-test visit was drawn before the patch test was applied. Eligible patients were aged 18 to 70, diagnosed with alopecia, deemed suitable for DPC therapy, and excluded if pregnant. Total RNA was extracted from unfractionated whole blood that had been collected in Tempus Blood RNA tubes. The sequencing used whole blood, collected in connection with sensitization to the hapten diphenylcyclopropenone (DPC). This TCR was recovered from a woman between 40 and 55 years old with alopecia areata. Some clones in this sample may be carry-over from other donors' samples. Recombination joined TRBV27 with TRBJ1-1, with the D gene not clear enough to name. The nucleotides read TGTGCCAGCAGTCCCGATGTGGTGTCGGAAGCTTTCTTT. It translates to CASSPDVVSEAFF.